This TCR beta chain is from a study of T cell changes during pregnancy in multiple sclerosis. The data were produced by immunoSEQ multiplex PCR, yet TCRdb's version contains in-frame clones alone and is incomplete. The table includes about 18,000 clones, 86% detected once. From germline, CDR1 is SGHVS and CDR2 FQNEAQ. Trimming took 2 bases from V and 5 from J, leaving 12 bases between them. This CDR3 region has 14 residues. This specimen consisted of CD8+ T cells from peripheral blood mononuclear cells, obtained in the third trimester of pregnancy. The gene calls are TRBV7-8 and TRBJ1-1, with a tentative D call TRBD1 (6 bases). The source is a female donor in good health, enrolled as a control in a pregnancy study. The CDR3 DNA reads TGTGCCAGCAGCTTAATACAGGGTTCAACTGAAGCTTTCTTT. It yields the protein CASSLIQGSTEAFF. Using reference TRBV7-8 and TRBJ1-1 for the parts outside the CDR3, the full variable domain is GAGVSQSPRYKVAKRGQDVALRCDPISGHVSLFWYQQALGQGPEFLTYFQNEAQLDKSGLPSDRFFAERPEGSVSTLKIQRTQQEDSAVYLCASSLIQGSTEAFFGQGTRLTVV.